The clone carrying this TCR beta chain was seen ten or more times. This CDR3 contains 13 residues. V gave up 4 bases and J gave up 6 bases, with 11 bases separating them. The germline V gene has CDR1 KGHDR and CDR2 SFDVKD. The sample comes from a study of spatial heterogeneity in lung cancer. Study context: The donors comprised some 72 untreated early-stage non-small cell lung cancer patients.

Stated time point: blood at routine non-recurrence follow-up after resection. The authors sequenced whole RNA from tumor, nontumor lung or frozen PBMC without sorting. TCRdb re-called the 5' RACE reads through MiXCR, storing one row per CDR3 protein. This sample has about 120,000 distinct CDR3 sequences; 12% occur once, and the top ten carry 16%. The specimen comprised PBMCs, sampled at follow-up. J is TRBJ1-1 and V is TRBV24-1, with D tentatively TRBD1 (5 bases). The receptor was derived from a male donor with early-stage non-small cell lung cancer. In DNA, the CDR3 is TGTGCCACCAGTGAGAGGAGAGGGGCTGAAGCTTTCTTT. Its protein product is CATSERRGAEAFF.